This passage covers 5 T cell receptor beta chains from one sample sequenced in a study of shared clonotypes between healthy human individuals. Profiling relied on immunoSEQ multiplex PCR, and the TCRdb table lists in-frame clones only, not all of them. The sample yields some 95,000 clones, under 70% seen once. The sample comprised memory CD8+ T cells sorted from blood. Regarding subset: CD45RO+ cells pooled with CCR7-negative TemRA cells. The receptor source for this set is a man aged 25-40 years in good health.

The gene calls are TRBV5-1 and TRBJ2-1; D is uncertain. Germline values: CDR1 SGHRS, CDR2 YFSETQ. Trimming left V 1 base short and J 0 bases short, with 5 bases between. The CDR3 length is 14 residues. The CDR3 loop reads CASSLQSSYNEQFF. CDR3 nucleotides: TGCGCCAGCAGCTTGCAGAGCTCCTACAATGAGCAGTTCTTC.

This clone turned up a few times. This sequence joins TRBV28 and TRBJ1-5, with D perhaps TRBD1 (5 bases). The CDR3 runs to 16 residues. Germline V gene lookup returns CDR1 MDHEN and CDR2 SYDVKM. Between the trimmed V and J ends, which lost 10 bases and 0 bases, there was a span of 19 bases. The CDR3 spells CATIAGGRDSNQPQHF. The CDR3 region has the DNA TGTGCCACCATAGCCGGGGGGAGAGATAGCAATCAGCCCCAGCATTTT.

V gene TRBV28 combines with J gene TRBJ1-1; D perhaps matches TRBD1 (5 bases). This CDR3 contains 14 residues. Germline CDR1 is MDHEN and CDR2 is SYDVKM. V dropped 5 bases and J dropped 3 bases, with 13 bases sitting between them. The CDR3 reads CASSPSPGYTEAFF. In DNA form, the CDR3 reads TGTGCCAGCAGTCCCTCCCCAGGGTACACTGAAGCTTTCTTT.

The gene calls are TRBV5-6 and TRBJ2-1, with TRBD2 matching 14 bases. The CDR3 loop spans 18 amino acids. Germline CDR1 and CDR2: SGHDT and YYEEEE. V gave up 0 bases and J gave up 7 bases; unmatched junction bases: 9. DNA of the CDR3: TGTGCCAGCAGCTTGGCTCCGGGACTAGCGGGAGTGTTGAATGAGCAGTTCTTC. Encoded protein: CASSLAPGLAGVLNEQFF.

This clone is judged medium-sized. This chain joins TRBV18 and TRBJ1-3; 10 positions agree with TRBD1. V lost 7 bases to trimming and J lost 2 bases; unmatched junction nucleotides: 14. The CDR3 is made up of 18 amino acids. In germline, CDR1 is KGHSH, CDR2 LQKENI. In nucleotides, the CDR3 is TGTGCCAGCTTCCCCCTGACAGGGGGCTTTGTTGCTGGAAACACCATATATTTT. It codes for CASFPLTGGFVAGNTIYF.